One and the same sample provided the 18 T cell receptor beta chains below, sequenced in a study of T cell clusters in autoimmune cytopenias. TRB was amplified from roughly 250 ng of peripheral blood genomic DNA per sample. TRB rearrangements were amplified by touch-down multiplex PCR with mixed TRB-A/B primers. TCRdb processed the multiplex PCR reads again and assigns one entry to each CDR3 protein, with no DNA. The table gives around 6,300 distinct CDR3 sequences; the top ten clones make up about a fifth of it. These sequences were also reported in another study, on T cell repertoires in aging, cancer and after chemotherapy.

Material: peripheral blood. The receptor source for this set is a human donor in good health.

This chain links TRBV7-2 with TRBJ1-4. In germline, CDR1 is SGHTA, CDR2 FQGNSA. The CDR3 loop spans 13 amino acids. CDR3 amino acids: CASSAPEGEKLFF.

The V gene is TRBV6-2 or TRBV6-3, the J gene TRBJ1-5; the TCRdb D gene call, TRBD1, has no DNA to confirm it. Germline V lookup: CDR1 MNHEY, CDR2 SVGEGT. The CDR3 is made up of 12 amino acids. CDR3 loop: CASSWAGQPQHF.

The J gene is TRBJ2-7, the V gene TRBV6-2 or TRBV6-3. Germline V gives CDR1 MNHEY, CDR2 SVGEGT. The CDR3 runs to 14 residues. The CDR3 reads CASSYSAGTYEQYF.

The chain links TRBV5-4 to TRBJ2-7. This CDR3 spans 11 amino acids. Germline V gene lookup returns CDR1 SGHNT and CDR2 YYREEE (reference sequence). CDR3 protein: CASSFQFEQYF.

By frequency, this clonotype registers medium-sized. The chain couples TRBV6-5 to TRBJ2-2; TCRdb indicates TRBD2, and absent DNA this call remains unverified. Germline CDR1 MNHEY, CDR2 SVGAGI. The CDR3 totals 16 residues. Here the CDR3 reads CASSDFLRGHTGELFF.

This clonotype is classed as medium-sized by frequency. Here the CDR3 reads CASRGRGTNTGELFF. The chain has TRBV5-6 and TRBJ2-2; as DNA is missing, the TRBD1 call by TCRdb cannot be tested. The CDR3 totals 15 residues. Germline CDR1 is SGHDT and CDR2 is YYEEEE. Using reference TRBV5-6 and TRBJ2-2 for the parts outside the CDR3, the full variable domain is DAGVTQSPTHLIKTRGQQVTLRCSPKSGHDTVSWYQQALGQGPQFIFQYYEEEERQRGNFPDRFSGHQFPNYSSELNVNALLLGDSALYLCASRGRGTNTGELFFGEGSRLTVL.

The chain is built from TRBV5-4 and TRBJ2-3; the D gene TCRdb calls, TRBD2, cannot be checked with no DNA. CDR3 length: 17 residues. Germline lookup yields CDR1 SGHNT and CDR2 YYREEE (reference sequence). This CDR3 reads CASSLAPLVLNTDTQYF.

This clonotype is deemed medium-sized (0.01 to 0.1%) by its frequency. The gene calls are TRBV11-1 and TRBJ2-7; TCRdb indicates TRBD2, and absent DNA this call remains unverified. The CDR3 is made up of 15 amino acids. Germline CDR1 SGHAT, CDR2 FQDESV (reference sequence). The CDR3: CASSLDAEAAYEQYF.

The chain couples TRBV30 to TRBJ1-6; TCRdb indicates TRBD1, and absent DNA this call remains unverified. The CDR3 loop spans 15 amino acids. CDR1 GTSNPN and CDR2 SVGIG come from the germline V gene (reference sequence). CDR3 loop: CAWSQTGQGPPPLHF.

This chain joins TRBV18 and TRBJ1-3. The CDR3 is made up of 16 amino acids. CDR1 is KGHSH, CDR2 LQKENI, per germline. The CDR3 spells CASSRDLTLPGNTIYF. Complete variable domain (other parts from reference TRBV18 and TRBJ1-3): NAGVMQNPRHLVRRRGQEARLRCSPMKGHSHVYWYRQLPEEGLKFMVYLQKENIIDESGMPKERFSAEFPKEGPSILRIQQVVRGDSAAYFCASSRDLTLPGNTIYFGEGSWLTVV.

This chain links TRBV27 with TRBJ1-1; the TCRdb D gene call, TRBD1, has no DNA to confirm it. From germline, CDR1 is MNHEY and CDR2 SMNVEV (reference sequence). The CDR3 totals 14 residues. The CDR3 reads CASYTGGKNTEAFF.

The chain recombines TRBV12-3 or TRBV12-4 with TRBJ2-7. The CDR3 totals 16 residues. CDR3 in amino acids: CASSLFYGGSSYEQYF.

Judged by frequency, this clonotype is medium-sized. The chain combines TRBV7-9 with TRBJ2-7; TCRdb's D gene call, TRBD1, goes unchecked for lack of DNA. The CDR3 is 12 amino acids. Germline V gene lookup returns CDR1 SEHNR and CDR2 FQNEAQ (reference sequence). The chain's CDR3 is CASSLVGNEQYF.

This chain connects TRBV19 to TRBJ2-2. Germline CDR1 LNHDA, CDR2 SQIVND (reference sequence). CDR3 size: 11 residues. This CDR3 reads CASSSSGELFF.

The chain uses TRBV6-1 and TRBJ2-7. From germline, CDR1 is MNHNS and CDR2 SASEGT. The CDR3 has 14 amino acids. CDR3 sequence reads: CASNIGRNSYEQYF.

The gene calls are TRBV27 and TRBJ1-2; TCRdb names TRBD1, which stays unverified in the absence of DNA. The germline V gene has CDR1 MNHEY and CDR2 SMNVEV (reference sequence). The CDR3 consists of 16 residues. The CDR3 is CASSSWGTGIDHGYTF.

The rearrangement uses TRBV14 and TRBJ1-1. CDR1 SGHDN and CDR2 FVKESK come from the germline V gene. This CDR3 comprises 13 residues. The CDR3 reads CATHLGPLTEAFF.

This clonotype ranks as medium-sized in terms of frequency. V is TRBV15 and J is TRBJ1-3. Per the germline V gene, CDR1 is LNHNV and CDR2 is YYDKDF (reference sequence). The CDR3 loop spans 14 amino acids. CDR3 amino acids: CATSRGGMGNTIYF.